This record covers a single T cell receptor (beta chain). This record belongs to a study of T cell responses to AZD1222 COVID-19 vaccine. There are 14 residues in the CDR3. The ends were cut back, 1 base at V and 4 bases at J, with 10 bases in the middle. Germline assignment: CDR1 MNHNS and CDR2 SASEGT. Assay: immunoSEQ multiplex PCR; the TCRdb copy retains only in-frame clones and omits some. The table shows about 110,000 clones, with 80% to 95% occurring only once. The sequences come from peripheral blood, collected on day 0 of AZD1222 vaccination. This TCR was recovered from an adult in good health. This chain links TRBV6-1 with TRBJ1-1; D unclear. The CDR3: CASSEENEVTEAFF. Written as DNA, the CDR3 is TGTGCCAGCAGTGAAGAGAACGAGGTCACTGAAGCTTTCTTT.